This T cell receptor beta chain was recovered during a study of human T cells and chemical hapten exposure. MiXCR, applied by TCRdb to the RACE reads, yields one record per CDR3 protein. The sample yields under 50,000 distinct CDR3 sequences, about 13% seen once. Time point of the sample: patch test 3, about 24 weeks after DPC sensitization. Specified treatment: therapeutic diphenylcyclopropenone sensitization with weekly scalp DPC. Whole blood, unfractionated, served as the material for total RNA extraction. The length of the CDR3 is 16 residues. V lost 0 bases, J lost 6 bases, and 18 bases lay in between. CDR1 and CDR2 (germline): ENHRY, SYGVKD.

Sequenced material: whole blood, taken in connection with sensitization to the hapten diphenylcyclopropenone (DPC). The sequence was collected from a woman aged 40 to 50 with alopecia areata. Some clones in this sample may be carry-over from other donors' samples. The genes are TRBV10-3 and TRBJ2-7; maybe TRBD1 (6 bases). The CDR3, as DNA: TGTGCCATCAGTGAGTCTACTATCGCCAGGGGTGGCGAGCAGTACTTC. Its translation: CAISESTIARGGEQYF.